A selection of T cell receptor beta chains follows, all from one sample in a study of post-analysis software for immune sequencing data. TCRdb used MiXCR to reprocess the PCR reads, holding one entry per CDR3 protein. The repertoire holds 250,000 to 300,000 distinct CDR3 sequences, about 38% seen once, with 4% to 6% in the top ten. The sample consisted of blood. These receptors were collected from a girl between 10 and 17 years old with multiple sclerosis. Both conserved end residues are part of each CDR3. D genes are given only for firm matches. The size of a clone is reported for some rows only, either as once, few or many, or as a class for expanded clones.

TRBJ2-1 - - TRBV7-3 TGCGCCAGCAGCTTAATACAGGGTAGAGGGGATGAGCAGTTCTTC CASSLIQGRGDEQFF
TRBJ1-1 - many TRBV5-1 TGCGCCAGCAGCAGACAGGAAGCCACTGAAGCTTTCTTT CASSRQEATEAFF
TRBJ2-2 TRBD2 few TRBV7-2 TGTGCCAGCAGCTTAGCGGGTGGACTAGCGGGAGCAGCGAACACCGGGGAGCTGTTTTTT CASSLAGGLAGAANTGELFF
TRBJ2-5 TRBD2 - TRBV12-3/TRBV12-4 TGTGCCAGCAGTACGACTAGAGGGAGGGACGAGGCCCAGTACTTC CASSTTRGRDEAQYF
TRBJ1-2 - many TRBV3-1 TGTGCCAGCAGCCAAGACGGGAACCTCTATGGCTACACCTTC CASSQDGNLYGYTF
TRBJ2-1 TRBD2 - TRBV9 TGTGCCAGCAGCTCGATAGCGGGAGGGTACAATAAGCAGTTCTTC CASSSIAGGYNKQFF
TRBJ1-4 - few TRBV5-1 TGCGCCAGCAGCTTTGGGGGAGGTGAGGAAAAACTGTTTTTT CASSFGGGEEKLFF
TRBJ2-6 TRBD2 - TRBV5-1 TGCGCCAGCAGCTTGGACCAAGTTCTTGGACTAGCGGGAGACGATGGGGCCAACGTCCTGACTTTC CASSLDQVLGLAGDDGANVLTF
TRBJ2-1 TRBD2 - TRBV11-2 TGTGCCAGCAGCTTAGGGGGGACTAGCGGGAGTCGGTTGGGATACAGTGAGCAGTTCTTC CASSLGGTSGSRLGYSEQFF
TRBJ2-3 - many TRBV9 TGTGCCAGCAGCGTAGACAGCACAGATACGCAGTATTTT CASSVDSTDTQYF
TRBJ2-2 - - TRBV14 TGTGCCAGCAGCCAAGATCGACTAGTGGGAACCGGCACCGGGGAGCTGTTTTTT CASSQDRLVGTGTGELFF
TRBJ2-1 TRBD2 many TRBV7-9 TGTGCCAGCAGCTTCTCGGCGGGAGGGGCTTACAATGAGCAGTTCTTC CASSFSAGGAYNEQFF
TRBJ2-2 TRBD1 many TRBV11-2 TGTGCCAGCAGCTTGGGACAGGGTCCCCACACCGGGGAGCTGTTTTTT CASSLGQGPHTGELFF
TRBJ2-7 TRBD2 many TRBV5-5 TGTGCCAGCAGCTTTTCTCTAGCGGGAGGCTCAAGCTCCTACGAGCAGTACTTC CASSFSLAGGSSSYEQYF
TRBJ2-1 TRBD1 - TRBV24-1 TGTGCCACCAGTGATTCAGGGGGTCCTGCGTTCTTC CATSDSGGPAFF
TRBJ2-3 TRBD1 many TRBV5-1 TGCGCCAGCAGCCCAAGTGGAGGACAGGGCGCAGATACGCAGTATTTT CASSPSGGQGADTQYF
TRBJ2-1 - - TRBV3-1 TGTGCCAGCAGCCAAGAAGGGTTTAGAAGGGAAAGGAATGAGCAGTTCTTC CASSQEGFRRERNEQFF
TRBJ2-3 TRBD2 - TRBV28 TGTGCCAGCAGTCGCGGGGGGTTCGGAGATACGCAGTATTTT CASSRGGFGDTQYF
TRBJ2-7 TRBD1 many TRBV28 TGTGCCAGCAGTTTTGAGGGGACAGGGGGCTACGAGCAGTACTTC CASSFEGTGGYEQYF
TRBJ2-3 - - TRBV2 TGTACCAGCATACGGACGAGGGGCCTAGGCACAGATACGCAGTATTTT CTSIRTRGLGTDTQYF
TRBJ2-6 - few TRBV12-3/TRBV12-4 TGTGCCAGCATACAGTCGGGTGGGGCCAACGTCCTGACTTTC CASIQSGGANVLTF
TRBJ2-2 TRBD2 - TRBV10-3 TGTGCCATCAGTGAGCGGGAGGGCACCGGGGAGCTGTTTTTT CAISEREGTGELFF
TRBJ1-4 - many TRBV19 TGTGCCAGTAGTATCCCAGGAGGGGGACCGAATGAAAAACTGTTTTTT CASSIPGGGPNEKLFF
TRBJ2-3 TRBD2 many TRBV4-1 TGCGCCAGCAGCCATCCCACTAGCGGGGGGGTAGATAGCACAGATACGCAGTATTTT CASSHPTSGGVDSTDTQYF
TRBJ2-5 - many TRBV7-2 TGTGCCAGCAGCTTAGCGTGGTCAGGAGAGACCCAGTACTTC CASSLAWSGETQYF
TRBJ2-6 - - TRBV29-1 TGCAGCGTTGAAGGGACCGCAAGCTCTGGGGCCAACGTCCTGACTTTC CSVEGTASSGANVLTF
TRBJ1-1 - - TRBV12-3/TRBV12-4 TGTGCCAGCAGTTTAGGGAACACTGGAGCTTTCTTT CASSLGNTGAFF
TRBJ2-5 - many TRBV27 TGTGCCAGCAGTTTAAGGCCAGGGGTAGAGACCCAGTACTTC CASSLRPGVETQYF
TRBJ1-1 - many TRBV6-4 TGTGCCAGGGGGACAACAGACACTGAAGCTTTCTTT CARGTTDTEAFF
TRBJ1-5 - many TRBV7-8 TGTGCCAGCAGCCGGACTCAGACAGTGAATAGCAATCAGCCCCAGCATTTT CASSRTQTVNSNQPQHF
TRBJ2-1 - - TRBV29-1 TGCAGCGTGGGGGGCGACGGTGAGCAGTTCTTC CSVGGDGEQFF
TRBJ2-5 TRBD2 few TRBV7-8 TGTGCCAGCAGCTTAGCGGCGGGAGGGCCAGAGACCCAGTACTTC CASSLAAGGPETQYF
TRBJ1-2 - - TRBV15 TGTGCCACCAGCAGAGATCCCTTAAACTATGGCCACACCTTC CATSRDPLNYGHTF
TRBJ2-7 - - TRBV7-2 TGTGCCAGCAGCCCTCAGACTAGGGGCGGCAATGAGCAGTACTTC CASSPQTRGGNEQYF
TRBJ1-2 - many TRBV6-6 TGTGCCAGCACCCAGTTTGAGGGTCGGGGCTACACCTTC CASTQFEGRGYTF
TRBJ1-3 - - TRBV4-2 TGTGCCAGCAGCCCTGTGGGTGAGGGGCGCAGATCGGGGGCTGGAAACACCATATATTTT CASSPVGEGRRSGAGNTIYF
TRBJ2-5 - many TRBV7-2 TGTGCCAGCAGCCGGGGACACCGACGACCCCAAGAGACCCAGTACTTC CASSRGHRRPQETQYF
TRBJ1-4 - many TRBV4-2 TGTGCCAGCAGCCAAGGATTGGGGACTAATGAAAAACTGTTTTTT CASSQGLGTNEKLFF
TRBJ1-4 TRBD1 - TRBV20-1 TGCAGTGCCAGGGGGGGGGTGACGGAAAGTGAAAAACTGTTTTTT CSARGGVTESEKLFF
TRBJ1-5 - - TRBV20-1 TGCAGTGCTAGAGCCCCCAGTTTGGCTAGCAATCAGCCCCAGCATTTT CSARAPSLASNQPQHF
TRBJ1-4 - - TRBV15 TGTGCCACCAGCAGAGATCGTTACAGCAGTGCAACTAATGAAAAACTGTTTTTT CATSRDRYSSATNEKLFF
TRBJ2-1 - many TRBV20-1 TGCAGTGCTAGTCTGGGGAGATCCTACAATGAGCAGTTCTTC CSASLGRSYNEQFF
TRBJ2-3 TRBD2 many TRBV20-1 TGCAGTGCTAGACCCGGGGGACTAGCGGGAGTCGTTGATACGCAGTATTTT CSARPGGLAGVVDTQYF
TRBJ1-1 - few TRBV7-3 TGTGCCAGCAGCTCCGATCTGCGGAGTAAAGCTTTCTTT CASSSDLRSKAFF
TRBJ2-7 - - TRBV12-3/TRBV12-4 TGTGCCACCGTATGGCCGCTTTACGAGCAGTACTTC CATVWPLYEQYF
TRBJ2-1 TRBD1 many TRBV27 TGTGCCAGCAGTGGCCTCGGCGACAGGGGACTCCATGAGCAGTTCTTC CASSGLGDRGLHEQFF
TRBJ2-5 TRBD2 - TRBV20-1 TGCAGTGCTAGAGGAGCTAGCGGGGAGTACCAAGAGACCCGGTACTTC CSARGASGEYQETRYF
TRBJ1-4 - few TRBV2 TGTGCCAGCGGCTCACATGCAACTAATGAAAAACGGTTTTTT CASGSHATNEKRFF
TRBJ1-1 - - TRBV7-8 TGTGCCAGCAGCATGGACCGGGACACTGAAGCTTTCTTT CASSMDRDTEAFF
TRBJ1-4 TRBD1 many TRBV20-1 TGCAGTGCTAGAGCAGGGGGAGGCGAAAAACTGTTTTTT CSARAGGGEKLFF
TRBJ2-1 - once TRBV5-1 TGCGCCAGCATACGGCAGGTAGACGACAATGAGCAGTTCTTC CASIRQVDDNEQFF
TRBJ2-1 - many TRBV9 TGTGCCAGCAGCGCCTCCTACAATGAGCAGTTCTTC CASSASYNEQFF
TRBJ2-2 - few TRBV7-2 TGTGCCAGCAGCCCTAACCGGGAGCTGTTTTTT CASSPNRELFF
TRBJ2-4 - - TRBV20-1 TGCAGTGCTAGATATAGGACCTCTGCCAAAAACATTCAGTACTTC CSARYRTSAKNIQYF
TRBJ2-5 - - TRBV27 TGTGCCAGCAGTTTCGATTCCAGGGAAGAGACCCAGTACTTC CASSFDSREETQYF
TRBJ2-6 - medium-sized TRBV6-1 TGTGCCAGCAGTGATGAGGGAGCCGGGGCCAACGTCCTGACTTTC CASSDEGAGANVLTF
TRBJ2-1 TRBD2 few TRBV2 TGTGCCAGCAGCTCCTCTAGCGGGAGGGCCATTACCTACAATGAGCAGTTCTTC CASSSSSGRAITYNEQFF
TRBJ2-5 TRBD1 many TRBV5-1 TGCGCCAGCAGCATCGACAGGGGGAAGACCCAGTACTTC CASSIDRGKTQYF